A single T cell receptor (beta chain) is shown here with its context. The antigen is unknown. A history of autoimmune disease or systemic immunosuppression excluded patients. This sample is drawn from a study of OX40 agonist ivuxolimab in advanced cancers. General observations from the study: Clonal expansion from baseline to week 6 occurred in both CD4+ and CD8+ T cells. Some nonresponders additionally presented with little normalized T-cell clonal expansion.

Clones were sequenced by immunoSEQ multiplex PCR, and TCRdb holds only the in-frame ones, with some missing. The repertoire has tens of thousands of clones, 65% to 85% of them found once; the top ten carry around 0.73%. The sequence was collected from an adult with an advanced solid tumor such as melanoma, head and neck, liver or kidney cancer. The specimen was CD4+ or CD8+ T cells sorted from blood, collected in a trial of the OX40 agonist ivuxolimab.

The CDR3 DNA is TGTGCCAGCGGGACAGGGACGGTAGATGAAAAACTGTTTTTT. Translation: CASGTGTVDEKLFF. The chain links TRBV28 to TRBJ1-4; 9 bases line up with TRBD1. CDR1 and CDR2 (germline): MDHEN, SYDVKM. V gave up 8 bases and J gave up 6 bases; unmatched junction bases: 7. The CDR3 length is 14 residues.